Listed below are T cell receptor beta chains from one sample, sequenced in a study of cytotoxic CD8 clonotypes in ibrutinib-treated CLL. The data were produced by immunoSEQ multiplex PCR, yet TCRdb's version contains in-frame clones alone and is incomplete. The repertoire holds 35,000 or so clones, with 70% to 80% as singletons. The sequenced sample was PBMCs, obtained at disease progression, from a patient treated with ibrutinib. These receptors were collected from a human donor with chronic lymphocytic leukemia. CDR3s include the opening cysteine and the closing phenylalanine or tryptophan. A D gene is named only where the DNA matches it firmly. Size is omitted from some rows. Given values are once, few, many or a class for expanded clones.

J gene: TRBJ2-7; D gene: NA; V gene: TRBV16; clone size: few; CDR3 protein: CASSQTRGPSSYEQYF; CDR3 DNA: TGTGCCAGCAGCCAGACTAGAGGGCCCAGCTCCTACGAGCAGTACTTC
J gene: TRBJ2-4; D gene: NA; V gene: TRBV4-1; clone size: NA; CDR3 protein: CASSTQVVVVAKNIQYF; CDR3 DNA: TGCGCCAGCAGCACACAAGTGGTTGTGGTGGCCAAAAACATTCAGTACTTC
J gene: TRBJ1-1; D gene: NA; V gene: TRBV10-2; clone size: few; CDR3 protein: CASMGPSTEAFF; CDR3 DNA: TGCGCCAGCATGGGTCCGAGCACTGAAGCTTTCTTT
J gene: TRBJ1-1; D gene: NA; V gene: TRBV6-5; clone size: NA; CDR3 protein: CASSRSRGEAFF; CDR3 DNA: TGTGCCAGCAGCCGTAGCCGGGGTGAAGCTTTCTTT
J gene: TRBJ1-1; D gene: NA; V gene: TRBV9; clone size: once; CDR3 protein: CASSPHEGTEAFF; CDR3 DNA: TGTGCCAGCAGCCCTCACGAGGGCACTGAAGCTTTCTTT
J gene: TRBJ2-7; D gene: NA; V gene: TRBV11-3; clone size: NA; CDR3 protein: CASSITGSGEQYF; CDR3 DNA: TGTGCCAGCAGCATTACAGGGTCCGGCGAGCAGTACTTC
J gene: TRBJ2-2; D gene: NA; V gene: TRBV9; clone size: NA; CDR3 protein: CASSVAIGNTGELFF; CDR3 DNA: TGTGCCAGCAGCGTAGCGATCGGGAACACCGGGGAGCTGTTTTTT
J gene: TRBJ2-3; D gene: TRBD2; V gene: TRBV7-9; clone size: few; CDR3 protein: CASSLATSGTDTQYF; CDR3 DNA: TGTGCCAGCAGCTTAGCGACTAGCGGCACAGATACGCAGTATTTT
J gene: TRBJ1-1; D gene: NA; V gene: TRBV7-9; clone size: NA; CDR3 protein: CASSIGLVNTEAFF; CDR3 DNA: TGTGCCAGCAGCATCGGACTAGTCAACACTGAAGCTTTCTTT
J gene: TRBJ1-1; D gene: TRBD1; V gene: TRBV5-1; clone size: NA; CDR3 protein: CASSPGLGGNTEAFF; CDR3 DNA: TGCGCCAGCAGCCCCGGGTTAGGGGGCAACACTGAAGCTTTCTTT
J gene: TRBJ2-7; D gene: NA; V gene: TRBV6-5; clone size: NA; CDR3 protein: CASTPETGRKQYF; CDR3 DNA: TGTGCCAGCACCCCGGAGACAGGACGAAAGCAGTACTTC
J gene: TRBJ1-2; D gene: NA; V gene: TRBV6-1; clone size: NA; CDR3 protein: CARGTPEHGYTF; CDR3 DNA: TGTGCCCGGGGAACCCCTGAGCATGGCTACACCTTC
J gene: TRBJ1-6; D gene: NA; V gene: TRBV19; clone size: once; CDR3 protein: CASSIPRQSSYNSPLHF; CDR3 DNA: TGTGCCAGTAGTATACCCCGACAGAGCTCCTATAATTCACCCCTCCACTTT
J gene: TRBJ1-3; D gene: NA; V gene: TRBV4-1; clone size: NA; CDR3 protein: CASSQFSSGFGGNTIYF; CDR3 DNA: TGCGCCAGCAGCCAATTTTCGTCAGGGTTCGGTGGAAACACCATATATTTT
J gene: TRBJ2-1; D gene: TRBD2; V gene: TRBV7-7; clone size: hyperexpanded; CDR3 protein: CASSFGLDSYNEQFF; CDR3 DNA: TGTGCCAGCAGCTTTGGACTAGACTCCTACAATGAGCAGTTCTTC
J gene: TRBJ2-1; D gene: NA; V gene: TRBV9; clone size: NA; CDR3 protein: CASSANMGYNEQFF; CDR3 DNA: TGTGCCAGCAGCGCAAATATGGGGTACAATGAGCAGTTCTTC
J gene: TRBJ2-4; D gene: TRBD2; V gene: TRBV9; clone size: NA; CDR3 protein: CASSVASGGAAKNIQYF; CDR3 DNA: TGTGCCAGCAGCGTAGCTAGCGGGGGGGCCGCCAAAAACATTCAGTACTTC
J gene: TRBJ2-2; D gene: NA; V gene: TRBV9; clone size: NA; CDR3 protein: CASSPGGAGEVTGELFF; CDR3 DNA: TGTGCCAGCAGCCCAGGGGGAGCGGGGGAAGTAACCGGGGAGCTGTTTTTT
J gene: TRBJ1-2; D gene: NA; V gene: TRBV2; clone size: NA; CDR3 protein: CASSDVLYGYTF; CDR3 DNA: TGTGCCAGCAGTGATGTACTCTATGGCTACACCTTC
J gene: TRBJ1-1; D gene: NA; V gene: TRBV11-2; clone size: NA; CDR3 protein: CASSRLDSAAEAFF; CDR3 DNA: TGTGCCAGCAGCCGACTCGACAGCGCGGCTGAAGCTTTCTTT
J gene: TRBJ2-7; D gene: NA; V gene: TRBV5-4; clone size: NA; CDR3 protein: CASSLGGQHYEQYF; CDR3 DNA: TGTGCCAGCAGCTTAGGGGGGCAGCACTACGAGCAGTACTTC
J gene: TRBJ2-1; D gene: NA; V gene: TRBV6-6; clone size: NA; CDR3 protein: CASNPTGTINEQFF; CDR3 DNA: TGTGCCAGCAACCCGACCGGGACGATCAATGAGCAGTTCTTC
J gene: TRBJ1-2; D gene: NA; V gene: TRBV28; clone size: NA; CDR3 protein: CASRAPGAEVLYGYTF; CDR3 DNA: TGTGCCAGCAGAGCCCCGGGGGCGGAGGTCTTATATGGCTACACCTTC
J gene: TRBJ2-5; D gene: TRBD1; V gene: TRBV15; clone size: few; CDR3 protein: CATSPDRWETQYF; CDR3 DNA: TGTGCCACCAGTCCGGACAGGTGGGAGACCCAGTACTTC
J gene: TRBJ2-5; D gene: NA; V gene: TRBV6-6; clone size: NA; CDR3 protein: CASRAGQETQYF; CDR3 DNA: TGTGCCAGCCGTGCAGGGCAAGAGACCCAGTACTTC
J gene: TRBJ2-1; D gene: TRBD2; V gene: TRBV7-8; clone size: NA; CDR3 protein: CASSKTSGAIYNEQFF; CDR3 DNA: TGTGCCAGCAGCAAAACTAGCGGGGCAATATACAATGAGCAGTTCTTC
J gene: TRBJ1-1; D gene: NA; V gene: TRBV10-3; clone size: NA; CDR3 protein: CAIKTAPDNTEAFF; CDR3 DNA: TGTGCCATCAAGACAGCCCCCGATAATACTGAAGCTTTCTTT
J gene: TRBJ1-1; D gene: NA; V gene: TRBV7-9; clone size: NA; CDR3 protein: CASSLEGGYTEAFF; CDR3 DNA: TGTGCCAGCAGCTTAGAAGGTGGGTACACTGAAGCTTTCTTT
J gene: TRBJ1-2; D gene: NA; V gene: TRBV20-1; clone size: NA; CDR3 protein: CSARVEYGYTF; CDR3 DNA: TGCAGTGCTAGAGTAGAGTATGGCTACACCTTC
J gene: TRBJ2-7; D gene: NA; V gene: TRBV29-1; clone size: NA; CDR3 protein: CSVRARYEQYF; CDR3 DNA: TGCAGCGTCAGAGCGAGGTACGAGCAGTACTTC
J gene: TRBJ2-7; D gene: NA; V gene: TRBV5-1; clone size: NA; CDR3 protein: CASSLGAYEQYF; CDR3 DNA: TGCGCCAGCAGCTTGGGGGCCTACGAGCAGTACTTC
J gene: TRBJ2-3; D gene: NA; V gene: TRBV29-1; clone size: once; CDR3 protein: CSVWGGAPSDTQYF; CDR3 DNA: TGCAGCGTTTGGGGGGGGGCTCCCTCAGATACGCAGTATTTT
J gene: TRBJ1-2; D gene: NA; V gene: TRBV10-2; clone size: NA; CDR3 protein: CASRPGAGRENYGYTF; CDR3 DNA: TGCGCCAGCAGGCCCGGTGCAGGCCGCGAAAACTATGGCTACACCTTC
J gene: TRBJ1-5; D gene: NA; V gene: TRBV10-3; clone size: NA; CDR3 protein: CAISEVPRDQPQHF; CDR3 DNA: TGTGCCATCAGTGAGGTTCCCCGCGATCAGCCCCAGCATTTT
J gene: TRBJ2-2; D gene: TRBD2; V gene: TRBV5-6; clone size: NA; CDR3 protein: CASSLFGTRVIEDGELFF; CDR3 DNA: TGTGCCAGCAGCTTGTTTGGGACTAGGGTTATAGAGGACGGGGAGCTGTTTTTT
J gene: TRBJ2-2; D gene: NA; V gene: TRBV5-6; clone size: NA; CDR3 protein: CASSLLNANTGELFF; CDR3 DNA: TGTGCCAGCAGCTTGCTAAACGCGAACACCGGGGAGCTGTTTTTT
J gene: TRBJ2-3; D gene: NA; V gene: TRBV2; clone size: few; CDR3 protein: CASSEDTRGTQYF; CDR3 DNA: TGTGCCAGCAGTGAAGATACTAGGGGTACGCAGTATTTT
J gene: TRBJ1-3; D gene: NA; V gene: TRBV4-1; clone size: few; CDR3 protein: CASSPAASSGNTIYF; CDR3 DNA: TGCGCCAGCAGCCCGGCCGCTAGCTCTGGAAACACCATATATTTT